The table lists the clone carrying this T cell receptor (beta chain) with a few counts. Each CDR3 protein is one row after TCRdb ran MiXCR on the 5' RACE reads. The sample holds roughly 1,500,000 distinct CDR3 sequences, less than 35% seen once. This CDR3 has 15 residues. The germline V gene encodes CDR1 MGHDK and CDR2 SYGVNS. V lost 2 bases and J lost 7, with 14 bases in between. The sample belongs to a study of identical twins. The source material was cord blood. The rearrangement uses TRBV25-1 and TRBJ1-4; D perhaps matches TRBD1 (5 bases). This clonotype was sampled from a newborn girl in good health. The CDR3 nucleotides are TGTGCCAGCAGTGAAACAGGCCTCTCCTTTGAAAAACTGTTTTTT. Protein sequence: CASSETGLSFEKLFF.